Shown below are 31 T cell receptor beta chains from a single sample sequenced in a study of Tregs in tolerant kidney transplant recipients (dated by TCRdb to the late 2010s). The library was made by the immunoSEQ multiplex PCR assay. TCRdb limited this immuneACCESS table to in-frame rearrangements with V and J called. A share of clones is missing; checked studies link under half to unresolved V genes, and the rest is unexplained. For this sample the table gives around 230,000 clones, of which roughly 84% were detected only once. The ten largest account for around 0.6% of the sample. Sequenced: CD4+ T cells from blood. The source is a human donor in good health.

The genes are TRBV11-2 and TRBJ2-7; D is perhaps TRBD1 (5 bases). Germline CDR1 and CDR2: SGHAT and FQNNGV. Trimming took 5 bases from V and 0 from J, leaving 20 bases between them. The CDR3 is 17 residues long. CDR3 DNA sequence: TGTGCCAGCAGCACCTTGGGTGCAGGGCTGAACTCCTACGAGCAGTACTTC. Its translation is CASSTLGAGLNSYEQYF.

Note on this clone: An end of the junction does not agree with germline; a read error may underlie this. The chain has TRBV6-1 and TRBJ1-5; no clear D gene. In germline, CDR1 is MNHNS, CDR2 SASEGT. The CDR3 is made up of 12 amino acids. The DNA of the CDR3 is TGTGCCTGCAGACAAGGCAATCAGCCCCAGCATTTT. Translating it yields CACRQGNQPQHF.

The CDR3 region is CSVASFPLRLGSSYNEQFF. The CDR3 nucleotides read TGCAGCGTTGCCTCGTTCCCCCTTCGACTGGGGAGCTCCTACAATGAGCAGTTCTTC. The chain combines TRBV29-1 with TRBJ2-1, with D perhaps TRBD2 (5 bases). Trimming left V 4 bases short and J 0 bases short, with 25 bases between. Germline-derived CDR1 and CDR2 are SQVTM and ANQGSEA. CDR3 length: 19 residues.

The chain is built from TRBV10-3 and TRBJ1-5; D is possibly TRBD1 (5 bases). Per germline, CDR1 ENHRY and CDR2 SYGVKD. Trimming cost V 6 bases and J 0 bases, with 15 bases left between them. This CDR3 contains 16 residues. The CDR3 bases are TGTGCCATCAGCCCGGTGGGGGTTAATAGCAATCAGCCCCAGCATTTT. Translated, it gives CAISPVGVNSNQPQHF.

The rearrangement uses TRBV6-5 and TRBJ2-5, with a possible D match to TRBD1 (6 bases). The tail of the sequence fits TRBJ2-7 better, so the J call may be wrong. The CDR3 runs to 14 residues. Germline values: CDR1 MNHEY, CDR2 SVGAGI. In nucleotides, the CDR3 is TGTGCCAGCAGCCCCGGGACATACCGTTACGAGCAGTACTTC. Translation gives CASSPGTYRYEQYF.

The rearrangement links TRBV14 to TRBJ1-3; D is undetermined. The germline V gene encodes CDR1 SGHDN and CDR2 FVKESK. V was pared by 0 bases and J by 3 bases, with 9 bases between. The CDR3 contains 15 residues. CDR3 residues: CASSQEFGLGNTIYF. CDR3 in DNA: TGTGCCAGCAGCCAAGAGTTTGGTCTTGGAAACACCATATATTTT.

In its sample, this clone was seen a few times. The rearrangement uses TRBV5-1 and TRBJ2-2; 7 bases match TRBD2. V lost 4 bases to trimming and J lost 0 bases; unmatched junction nucleotides: 3. Germline V lookup: CDR1 SGHRS, CDR2 YFSETQ. The length of the CDR3 is 15 residues. CDR3 residues: CASSPGGSNTGELFF. The CDR3 nucleotides read TGCGCCAGCAGCCCCGGGGGGTCGAACACCGGGGAGCTGTTTTTT. Drawing the rest from reference TRBV5-1 and TRBJ2-2, the complete variable domain is KAGVTQTPRYLIKTRGQQVTLSCSPISGHRSVSWYQQTPGQGLQFLFEYFSETQRNKGNFPGRFSGRQFSNSRSEMNVSTLELGDSALYLCASSPGGSNTGELFFGEGSRLTVL.

This clone came up once. The chain carries TRBV30 and TRBJ1-3, with D possibly TRBD1 on 6 matching bases. From germline, CDR1 is GTSNPN and CDR2 SVGIG (reference sequence). V was pared by 0 bases and J by 2 bases, with 8 bases between. CDR3 length: 14 amino acids. This CDR3 reads CAWSVGGAGNTIYF. The CDR3 region has the DNA TGTGCCTGGAGTGTGGGGGGCGCTGGAAACACCATATATTTT. The full variable domain, rest sourced from reference TRBV30 and TRBJ1-3, is SQTIHQWPATLVQPVGSPLSLECTVEGTSNPNLYWYRQAAGRGLQLLFYSVGIGQISSEVPQNLSASRPQDRQFILSSKKLLLSDSGFYLCAWSVGGAGNTIYFGEGSWLTVV.

The rearrangement joins TRBV29-1 to TRBJ2-3, with D possibly matching TRBD2 (6 bases). The germline gives CDR1 SQVTM, CDR2 ANQGSEA. CDR3 length: 15 residues. The V and J ends lost 4 bases and 6 bases respectively, with 20 bases between them. For the CDR3, the DNA is TGCAGCGTTGTAAGCGCGGGATGGGCGGCGGATACGCAGTATTTT. It codes for CSVVSAGWAADTQYF.

This sequence joins TRBV9 and TRBJ2-3; 7 nucleotides match TRBD1. The V segment lost 4 bases and the J segment 2 bases; nucleotides outside the gene matches: 10. The germline V gene encodes CDR1 SGDLS and CDR2 YYNGEE. The CDR3 extends over 16 amino acids. For the CDR3, the DNA is TGTGCCAGCAGCCCTTTGACAGGGAGAACCACAGATACGCAGTATTTT. It specifies CASSPLTGRTTDTQYF.

The gene calls are TRBV4-1 and TRBJ1-1, with a possible D match to TRBD1 (6 bases). The CDR3 contains 13 residues. V was trimmed by 2 bases and J by 6 bases, leaving 10 bases between them. Germline-derived CDR1 and CDR2 are MGHRA and YSYEKL. Here the CDR3 DNA reads TGCGCCAGCAGCCAACAGGGGCGGGCTGAAGCTTTCTTT. Its protein is CASSQQGRAEAFF.

The chain is built from TRBV9 and TRBJ1-4, with no clear D. V lost 0 bases and J 0 bases, leaving 3 bases between the germline ends. In germline, CDR1 is SGDLS, CDR2 YYNGEE. The CDR3 consists of 14 residues. As DNA, the CDR3 is TGTGCCAGCAGCGTAGGTCCAACTAATGAAAAACTGTTTTTT. Amino acid sequence: CASSVGPTNEKLFF.

The chain has TRBV2 and TRBJ1-5; maybe TRBD1 (5 bases). The germline V and J ends were trimmed by 2 bases and 1 base, with 9 bases remaining between them. Looked up from germline, CDR1 is SNHLY and CDR2 is FYNNEI. The CDR3 sequence is 15 residues long. CDR3 sequence reads: CASSELRVSNQPQHF. CDR3 coding DNA: TGTGCCAGCAGTGAACTCAGGGTGAGCAATCAGCCCCAGCATTTT.

CDR3 region: CASSAAGTGAGNTIYF. The DNA for the CDR3 is TGTGCCAGCTCAGCTGCCGGGACAGGGGCCGGAAACACCATATATTTT. The chain is built from TRBV18 and TRBJ1-3, with 10 bases lining up with TRBD1. CDR3 length equals 16 residues. Trimming at V came to 5 bases and at J to 4 bases, leaving 8 bases not matched to a gene. Germline values: CDR1 KGHSH, CDR2 LQKENI.

The J gene is TRBJ2-1, the V gene TRBV7-8; TRBD2 is a possible D gene (5 bases). Germline CDR1 is SGHVS and CDR2 is FQNEAQ. Trimming pared 7 bases from V and 9 bases from J, leaving 19 bases between. The CDR3 is 14 amino acids. CDR3 protein: CASNAPGYSGEQFF. The CDR3 DNA reads TGTGCCAGCAACGCTCCGGGATACTCCGGTGAGCAGTTCTTC.

The genes are TRBV29-1 and TRBJ1-1, with D unclear. Germline assignment: CDR1 SQVTM and CDR2 ANQGSEA. This CDR3 has 11 amino acids. The CDR3 bases are TGCATGTCAGGAGGGAACACTGAAGCTTTCTTT. Translating it yields CMSGGNTEAFF.

The rearrangement uses TRBV9 and TRBJ2-6, with TRBD2 as a possible D gene (7 bases). V was clipped by 0 bases and J by 0 bases, with 13 bases between them. The CDR3 has 18 residues. Looked up from germline, CDR1 is SGDLS and CDR2 is YYNGEE. The CDR3 spells CASSVVVGGHSGANVLTF. The DNA for the CDR3 is TGTGCCAGCAGCGTAGTAGTGGGGGGGCACTCTGGGGCCAACGTCCTGACTTTC. Based on the CDR3 plus reference TRBV9 and TRBJ2-6, the full variable domain is DSGVTQTPKHLITATGQRVTLRCSPRSGDLSVYWYQQSLDQGLQFLIQYYNGEERAKGNILERFSAQQFPDLHSELNLSSLELGDSALYFCASSVVVGGHSGANVLTFGAGSRLTVL.

This chain joins TRBV5-6 and TRBJ1-4; D ambiguous. Trimming removed 2 bases at V and 8 bases at J, with 19 bases between. The germline gives CDR1 SGHDT, CDR2 YYEEEE. The CDR3 covers 16 residues. CDR3: CASSFYGVGSGEKLFF. In DNA, the CDR3 is TGTGCCAGCAGCTTTTACGGAGTGGGCAGCGGCGAAAAACTGTTTTTT.

The rearrangement joins TRBV6-4 to TRBJ2-1; 9 nucleotides agree with TRBD2. The junction had 9 bases not matched to a gene; V was cut back by 4 bases and J by 8 bases. CDR1 is MRHNA, CDR2 SNTAGT, per germline. This CDR3 comprises 15 residues. The CDR3 coding sequence is TGTGCCAGCAGTGGACTAGCGGATGTTTCCGATGAGCAGTTCTTC. Its protein product is CASSGLADVSDEQFF.

J is TRBJ2-1 and V is TRBV5-1; D gene ambiguous. Trimming shortened V by 0 bases and J by 7 bases, and 8 bases separated the two germline ends. The CDR3 extends over 13 amino acids. CDR1 SGHRS and CDR2 YFSETQ come from the germline V gene. The CDR3 protein is CASSLGAENEQFF. CDR3 coding DNA: TGCGCCAGCAGCTTGGGGGCTGAGAATGAGCAGTTCTTC.

This chain uses TRBV7-9 with TRBJ2-3; D is perhaps TRBD1 (6 bases). Germline V gene lookup returns CDR1 SEHNR and CDR2 FQNEAQ (reference sequence). This CDR3 contains 14 residues. V lost 5 bases, J lost 1 base, and 10 bases lay in between. In DNA form, the CDR3 reads TGTGCCAGCAGCCCCGGACAGCGCACAGATACGCAGTATTTT. It codes for CASSPGQRTDTQYF.

This sequence joins TRBV7-9 and TRBJ1-1; no reliable D call. The germline V gene has CDR1 SEHNR and CDR2 FQNEAQ (reference sequence). The V end lost 7 bases, the J end lost 4 bases, and 10 bases lay between the germline ends. The CDR3 runs to 12 residues. The CDR3 sequence is CASTYGPTEAFF. The CDR3 DNA is TGTGCCAGCACCTACGGGCCCACTGAAGCTTTCTTT.

V gene TRBV25-1 combines with J gene TRBJ1-1, with D perhaps matching TRBD1 (5 bases). This CDR3 region has 14 residues. CDR1 and CDR2 from the germline V gene are MGHDK and SYGVNS. Trimming took 8 bases from V and 5 from J, leaving 18 bases between them. The CDR3 nucleotides are TGTGCCAGCCAGGGATCAGAGTCAAGGACTGAAGCTTTCTTT. Encoded protein: CASQGSESRTEAFF.

The genes are TRBV5-8 and TRBJ1-2; D is ambiguous. V was trimmed by 2 bases and J by 2 bases, leaving 4 bases between them. CDR1 is SGHTS, CDR2 YDEGEE, per germline. The CDR3 is 12 residues long. Written as DNA, the CDR3 is TGTGCCAGCAGCTTCCGAAACTATGGCTACACCTTC. Translated: CASSFRNYGYTF.

The V and J genes are TRBV10-1 and TRBJ2-7, with D maybe TRBD2 (6 bases). Germline CDR1 WNHNN, CDR2 SYGVQD (reference sequence). CDR3 length equals 13 residues. Between the trimmed V and J ends, which lost 6 bases and 3 bases, there was a span of 12 bases. The CDR3 spells CASSRAEGYEQYF. The CDR3 bases are TGCGCCAGCAGCAGAGCGGAGGGCTACGAGCAGTACTTC.

The chain employs TRBV7-9 and TRBJ2-1; 12 bases map to TRBD2. V trimming: 6 bases; J trimming: 0 bases; junction bases outside the gene matches: 6. The CDR3 covers 17 residues. CDR1 and CDR2 from the germline V gene are SEHNR and FQNEAQ (reference sequence). The CDR3 region has the DNA TGTGCCAGCAGACCGCTAGCGGGGGGGCCCTCCTACAATGAGCAGTTCTTC. Translating it yields CASRPLAGGPSYNEQFF.

CDR3 nucleotides: TGTGCCAGCAGTCTCGGACAGGAAAGACGCTATGGCTACACCTTC. It is translated as CASSLGQERRYGYTF. This chain connects TRBV27 to TRBJ1-2; 7 positions match TRBD1. This CDR3 spans 15 amino acids. The V gene end was trimmed by 5 bases and the J gene end by 4 bases; junction bases not matched to a gene: 10. Germline V gene sequence: CDR1 MNHEY, CDR2 SMNVEV (reference sequence).

The rearrangement joins TRBV5-1 to TRBJ1-3, with no clear D. V lost 1 base and J lost 0, with 14 bases in between. Looked up from germline, CDR1 is SGHRS and CDR2 is YFSETQ. The CDR3 covers 17 residues. The CDR3 protein is CASSLSVVPSSGNTIYF. CDR3 nucleotide sequence: TGCGCCAGCAGCTTGTCCGTTGTCCCTAGCTCTGGAAACACCATATATTTT.

J is TRBJ1-6 and V is TRBV4-2; D call uncertain. The CDR3 is made up of 13 amino acids. Germline V gene data show CDR1 as LGHNA and CDR2 as YNFKEQ. The V end was cut by 2 bases, the J end by 8 bases, with 7 bases between. The CDR3 sequence: CASSQSPDSPLHF. The CDR3 DNA sequence: TGTGCCAGCAGCCAATCGCCGGATTCACCCCTCCACTTT.

The chain has TRBV27 and TRBJ1-2; D is uncertain. Between the trimmed V and J ends, which lost 2 bases and 4 bases, there was a span of 14 bases. The CDR3 totals 15 residues. In germline, CDR1 is MNHEY, CDR2 SMNVEV (reference sequence). CDR3 in amino acids: CASSLAVGTFYGYTF. Written as DNA, the CDR3 is TGTGCCAGCAGTTTAGCCGTTGGAACTTTCTATGGCTACACCTTC.

The rearrangement uses TRBV19 and TRBJ2-7; 10 bases align to TRBD1. V shed 5 bases and J 3 bases; nucleotides not matched to a gene: 4. The CDR3 is 14 amino acids. Per the germline V gene, CDR1 is LNHDA and CDR2 is SQIVND (reference sequence). CDR3 loop: CASSAGDRGYEQYF. The DNA for the CDR3 is TGTGCCAGTAGTGCGGGGGACAGGGGCTACGAGCAGTACTTC. Based on the CDR3 plus reference TRBV19 and TRBJ2-7, the full variable domain is DGGITQSPKYLFRKEGQNVTLSCEQNLNHDAMYWYRQDPGQGLRLIYYSQIVNDFQKGDIAEGYSVSREKKESFPLTVTSAQKNPTAFYLCASSAGDRGYEQYFGPGTRLTVT.